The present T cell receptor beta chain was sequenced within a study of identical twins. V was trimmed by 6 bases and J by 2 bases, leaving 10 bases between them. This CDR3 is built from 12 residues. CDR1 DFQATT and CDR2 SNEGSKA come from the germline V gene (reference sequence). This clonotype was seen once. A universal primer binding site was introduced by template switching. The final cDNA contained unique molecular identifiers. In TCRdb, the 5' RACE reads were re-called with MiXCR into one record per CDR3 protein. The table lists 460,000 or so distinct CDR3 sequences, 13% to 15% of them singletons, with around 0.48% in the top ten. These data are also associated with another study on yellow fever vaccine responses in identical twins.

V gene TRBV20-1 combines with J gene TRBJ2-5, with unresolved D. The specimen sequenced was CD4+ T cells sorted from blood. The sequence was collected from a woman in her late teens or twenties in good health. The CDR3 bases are TGCAGTGCCCCCCTTTTACAAGAGACCCAGTACTTC. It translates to CSAPLLQETQYF.